These 7 T cell receptor beta chains were all obtained from the same sample, sequenced in a study of blood T cell repertoires in COVID-19. Clones were sequenced by immunoSEQ multiplex PCR, and TCRdb holds only the in-frame ones, with some missing. The table lists about 140,000 clones, about 87% of them singletons. The sample comprised peripheral blood. The receptors come from a human donor with COVID-19, enrolled during active disease. The donor label of this sample is uncertain.

This chain links TRBV28 with TRBJ2-3; D ambiguous. The CDR3 totals 15 residues. CDR1 is MDHEN, CDR2 SYDVKM, per germline. V was cut by 5 bases and J by 0 bases, with 12 bases left in between. The CDR3, as DNA: TGTGCCAGCAGTCTAGAGCCGACGAGCACAGATACGCAGTATTTT. Translated: CASSLEPTSTDTQYF.

This chain joins TRBV5-1 and TRBJ2-7; possibly TRBD1 for D (6 bases). Germline V lookup: CDR1 SGHRS, CDR2 YFSETQ. The CDR3 has 13 residues. V was pared by 6 bases and J by 3 bases, with 13 bases between. The CDR3 bases are TGCGCCAGCAAACCCGAGGGGGTCTACGAGCAGTACTTC. Its protein is CASKPEGVYEQYF.

The V call is TRBV11-2, the J call TRBJ2-1, with D possibly TRBD2 on 6 matching bases. The length of the CDR3 is 13 residues. Germline CDR1 and CDR2: SGHAT and FQNNGV. Trimming left V 3 bases short and J 10 bases short, with 13 bases between. CDR3 nucleotide sequence: TGTGCCAGCAGCTTTGGCGGGACTGGCGAGCAGTTCTTC. Protein: CASSFGGTGEQFF.

The chain uses TRBV5-5 and TRBJ1-6; perhaps TRBD1 as D (5 bases). The length of the CDR3 is 15 residues. Trimming shortened V by 4 bases and J by 7 bases, and 15 bases separated the two germline ends. Germline CDR1 SGHKS, CDR2 YYEKEE (reference sequence). CDR3 protein: CASSVGPRQNSPLHF. CDR3 bases: TGTGCCAGCAGCGTGGGACCCCGACAGAATTCACCCCTCCACTTT.

This chain uses TRBV7-2 with TRBJ2-2; TRBD1 matches 8 bases. Looked up from germline, CDR1 is SGHTA and CDR2 is FQGNSA. The V and J ends lost 4 bases and 4 bases, in that order; junction bases with no gene match: 5. CDR3 length: 15 residues. CDR3 amino acids: CASSSRGRSTGELFF. DNA of the CDR3: TGTGCCAGCAGCTCCAGGGGGCGCAGCACCGGGGAGCTGTTTTTT.

The rearrangement joins TRBV6-2 or TRBV6-3 to TRBJ2-2; tentatively, D is TRBD2 (6 bases). The CDR3 spans 14 residues. Germline V CDR1 and CDR2: MNHEY, SVGEGT. The V and J ends lost 1 base and 5 bases respectively, with 8 bases between them. CDR3 bases: TGTGCCAGCAGTTACTTCGGGGGAACCGGGGAGCTGTTTTTT. Residues: CASSYFGGTGELFF.

V usage is TRBV2 and J usage is TRBJ1-5; the match to TRBD1 covers 9 bases. The CDR3 sequence is 14 residues long. Germline CDR1 reads SNHLY; CDR2 reads FYNNEI. V shed 4 bases, J shed 5 bases, and the junction held 3 bases outside the gene matches. The CDR3 sequence is CASSGTGEDQPQHF. CDR3 sequence (DNA): TGTGCCAGCAGTGGGACAGGGGAGGATCAGCCCCAGCATTTT. The full variable domain, completed using reference TRBV2 and TRBJ1-5, is EPEVTQTPSHQVTQMGQEVILRCVPISNHLYFYWYRQILGQKVEFLVSFYNNEISEKSEIFDDQFSVERPDGSNFTLKIRSTKLEDSAMYFCASSGTGEDQPQHFGDGTRLSIL.